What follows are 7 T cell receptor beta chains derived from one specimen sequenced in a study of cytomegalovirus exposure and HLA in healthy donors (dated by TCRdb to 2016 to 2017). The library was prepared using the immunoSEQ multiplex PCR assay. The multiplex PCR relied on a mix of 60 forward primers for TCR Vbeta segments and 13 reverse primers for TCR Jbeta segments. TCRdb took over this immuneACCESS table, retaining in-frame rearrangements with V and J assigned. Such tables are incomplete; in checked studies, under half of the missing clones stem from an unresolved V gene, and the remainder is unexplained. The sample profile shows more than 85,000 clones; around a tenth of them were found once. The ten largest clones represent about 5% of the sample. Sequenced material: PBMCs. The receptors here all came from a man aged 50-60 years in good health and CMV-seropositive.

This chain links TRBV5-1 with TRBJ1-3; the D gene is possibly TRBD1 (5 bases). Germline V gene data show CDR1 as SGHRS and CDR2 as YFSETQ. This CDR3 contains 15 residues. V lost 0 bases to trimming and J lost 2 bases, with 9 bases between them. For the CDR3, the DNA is TGCGCCAGCAGCTTGGATCAGGGTACTGGAAACACCATATATTTT. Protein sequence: CASSLDQGTGNTIYF.

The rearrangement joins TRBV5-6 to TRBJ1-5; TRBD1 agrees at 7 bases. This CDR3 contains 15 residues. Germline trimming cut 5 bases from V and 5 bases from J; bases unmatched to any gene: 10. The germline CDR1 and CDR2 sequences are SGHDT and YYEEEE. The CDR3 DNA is TGTGCCAGCAGGTCGTTCGGAGGGGGCGATCAGCCCCAGCATTTT. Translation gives CASRSFGGGDQPQHF. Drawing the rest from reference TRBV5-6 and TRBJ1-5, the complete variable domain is DAGVTQSPTHLIKTRGQQVTLRCSPKSGHDTVSWYQQALGQGPQFIFQYYEEEERQRGNFPDRFSGHQFPNYSSELNVNALLLGDSALYLCASRSFGGGDQPQHFGDGTRLSIL.

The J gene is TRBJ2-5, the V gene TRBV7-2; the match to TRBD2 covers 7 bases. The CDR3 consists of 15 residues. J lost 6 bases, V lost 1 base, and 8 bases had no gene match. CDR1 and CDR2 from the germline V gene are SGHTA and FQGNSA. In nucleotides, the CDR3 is TGTGCCAGCAGCTTAGGCGGATCCGGGAGGAAGACCCAGTACTTC. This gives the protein CASSLGGSGRKTQYF.

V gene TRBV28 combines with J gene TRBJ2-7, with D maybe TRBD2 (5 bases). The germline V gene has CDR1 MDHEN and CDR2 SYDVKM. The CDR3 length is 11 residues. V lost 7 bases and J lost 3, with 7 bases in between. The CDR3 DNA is TGTGCCAGCACGGGGAACTACGAGCAGTACTTC. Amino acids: CASTGNYEQYF. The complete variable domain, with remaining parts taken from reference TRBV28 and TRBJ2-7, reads DVKVTQSSRYLVKRTGEKVFLECVQDMDHENMFWYRQDPGLGLRLIYFSYDVKMKEKGDIPEGYSVSREKKERFSLILESASTNQTSMYLCASTGNYEQYFGPGTRLTVT.

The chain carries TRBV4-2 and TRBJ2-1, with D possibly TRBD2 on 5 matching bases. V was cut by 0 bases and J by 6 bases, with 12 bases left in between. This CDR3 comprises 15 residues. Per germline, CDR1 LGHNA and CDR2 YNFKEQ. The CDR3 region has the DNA TGTGCCAGCAGCCAAGATTGGCTAGAGGGCAATGAGCAGTTCTTC. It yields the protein CASSQDWLEGNEQFF.

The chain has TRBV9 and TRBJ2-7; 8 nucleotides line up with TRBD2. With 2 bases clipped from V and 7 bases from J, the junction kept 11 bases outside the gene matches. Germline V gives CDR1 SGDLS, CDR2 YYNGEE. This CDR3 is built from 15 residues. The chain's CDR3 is CASSVDGVASGEQYF. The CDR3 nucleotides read TGTGCCAGCAGCGTGGACGGGGTAGCTAGCGGGGAGCAGTACTTC.

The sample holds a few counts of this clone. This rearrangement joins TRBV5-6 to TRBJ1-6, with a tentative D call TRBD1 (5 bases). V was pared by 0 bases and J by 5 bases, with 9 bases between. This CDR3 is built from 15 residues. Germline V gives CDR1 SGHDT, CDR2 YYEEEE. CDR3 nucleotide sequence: TGTGCCAGCAGCTTGGTTCAGGGCCATAATTCACCCCTCCACTTT. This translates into CASSLVQGHNSPLHF.